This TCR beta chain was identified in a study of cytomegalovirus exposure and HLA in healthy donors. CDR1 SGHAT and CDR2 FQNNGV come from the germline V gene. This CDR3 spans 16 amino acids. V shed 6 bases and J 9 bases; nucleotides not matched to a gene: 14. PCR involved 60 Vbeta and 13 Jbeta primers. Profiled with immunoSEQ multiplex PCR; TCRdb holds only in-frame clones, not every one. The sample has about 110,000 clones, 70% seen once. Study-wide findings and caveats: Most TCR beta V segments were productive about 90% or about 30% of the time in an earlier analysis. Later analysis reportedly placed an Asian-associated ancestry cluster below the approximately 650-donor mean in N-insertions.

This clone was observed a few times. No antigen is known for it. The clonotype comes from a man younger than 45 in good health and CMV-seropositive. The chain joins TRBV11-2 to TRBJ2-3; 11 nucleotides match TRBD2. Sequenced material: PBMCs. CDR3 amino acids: CASRFRAGLAVGTQYF. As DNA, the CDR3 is TGTGCCAGCAGGTTTAGGGCGGGACTAGCGGTCGGGACGCAGTATTTT.